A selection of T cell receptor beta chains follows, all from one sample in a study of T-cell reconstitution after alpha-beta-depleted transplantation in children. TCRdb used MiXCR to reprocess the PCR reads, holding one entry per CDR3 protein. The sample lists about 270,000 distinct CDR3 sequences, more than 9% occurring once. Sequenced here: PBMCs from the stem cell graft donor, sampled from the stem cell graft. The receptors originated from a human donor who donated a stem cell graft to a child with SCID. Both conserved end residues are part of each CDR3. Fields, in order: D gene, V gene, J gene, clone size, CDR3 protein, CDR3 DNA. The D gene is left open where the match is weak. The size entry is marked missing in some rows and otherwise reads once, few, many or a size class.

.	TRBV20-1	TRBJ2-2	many	CSARDLGRSVTRNTGELFF	TGCAGTGCTAGAGATTTAGGCCGATCAGTCACGAGGAACACCGGGGAGCTGTTTTTT
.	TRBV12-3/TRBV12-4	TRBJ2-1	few	CASSLLSGSYNEQFF	TGTGCCAGCAGTTTATTGAGCGGTTCCTACAATGAGCAGTTCTTC
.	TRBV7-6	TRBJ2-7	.	CASSLRAGSYEQYF	TGTGCCAGCAGCTTACGGGCAGGGTCATACGAGCAGTACTTC
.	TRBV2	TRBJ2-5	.	CASSESQKETQYF	TGTGCCAGCAGTGAAAGTCAGAAAGAGACCCAGTACTTC
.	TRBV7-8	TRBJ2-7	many	CASSGPYEQYF	TGTGCCAGCAGTGGACCCTACGAGCAGTACTTC
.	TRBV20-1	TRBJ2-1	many	CSARQGVTFYNEQFF	TGCAGTGCCCGACAAGGGGTCACATTCTACAATGAGCAGTTCTTC
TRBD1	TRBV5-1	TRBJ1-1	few	CASTLGGQSNTEAFF	TGCGCCAGCACCTTAGGGGGACAGTCGAACACTGAAGCTTTCTTT
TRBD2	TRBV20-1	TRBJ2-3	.	CSAASWGGSGALGTDTQYF	TGCAGTGCCGCCTCGTGGGGTGGTAGCGGGGCACTGGGCACAGATACGCAGTATTTT
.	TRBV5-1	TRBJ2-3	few	CASSFGTRGADTQYF	TGCGCCAGCAGCTTCGGGACCCGCGGGGCAGATACGCAGTATTTT
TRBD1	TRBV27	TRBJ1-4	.	CASSLQGAGYEKLFF	TGTGCCAGCAGTCTCCAGGGGGCTGGGTATGAAAAACTGTTTTTT
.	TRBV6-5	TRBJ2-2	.	CASSRRSGSGELFF	TGTGCCAGCTCAAGACGGAGTGGGTCCGGGGAGCTGTTTTTT
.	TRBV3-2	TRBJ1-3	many	CASTRRSRGNTIYF	TGTGCCAGCACCCGAAGGAGTAGAGGAAACACCATATATTTT
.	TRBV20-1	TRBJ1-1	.	CSARERGNTEAFF	TGCAGTGCTAGGGAGCGGGGAAACACTGAAGCTTTCTTT
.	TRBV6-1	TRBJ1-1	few	CASSKVTSPLWAFF	.
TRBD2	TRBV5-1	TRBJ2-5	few	CASSLDPAGGLLETQYF	TGCGCCAGCAGCTTGGATCCAGCGGGGGGCCTATTAGAGACCCAGTACTTC
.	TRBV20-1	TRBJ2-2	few	CSARGEQNTGELFF	TGCAGTGCGAGGGGGGAGCAGAACACCGGGGAGCTGTTTTTT
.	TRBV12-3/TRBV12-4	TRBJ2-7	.	CASSGRTGSEQYF	TGTGCCAGCAGCGGCCGTACAGGTTCCGAGCAGTACTTC
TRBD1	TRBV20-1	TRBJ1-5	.	CSASQGGFNQPQHF	TGCAGTGCCTCACAGGGGGGGTTCAATCAGCCCCAGCATTTT
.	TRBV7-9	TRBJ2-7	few	CASSRWGSYEQYF	TGTGCCAGCAGCCGCTGGGGATCCTACGAGCAGTACTTC
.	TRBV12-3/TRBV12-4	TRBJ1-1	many	CASIRTVYTEAFF	TGTGCCAGCATTAGGACAGTGTACACTGAAGCTTTCTTT
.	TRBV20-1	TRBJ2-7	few	CSALYLEQYF	TGCAGTGCCCTATACCTCGAGCAGTACTTC
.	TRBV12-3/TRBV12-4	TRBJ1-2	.	CASTLQGTEGYTF	TGTGCCAGCACCCTACAGGGCACGGAAGGCTACACCTTC
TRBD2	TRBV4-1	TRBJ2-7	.	CASSQDRGVYEQYF	TGCGCCAGCAGCCAAGATCGGGGGGTTTACGAGCAGTACTTC
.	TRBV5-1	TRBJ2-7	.	CASSRASGSSYEQYF	TGCGCCAGCAGCCGCGCCTCAGGTTCCTCCTACGAGCAGTACTTC
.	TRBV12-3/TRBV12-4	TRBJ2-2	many	CASSSPNTGELFF	TGTGCCAGCAGTTCACCAAACACCGGGGAGCTGTTTTTT
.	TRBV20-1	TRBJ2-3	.	CSATPERGYTDTQYF	TGCAGTGCCACCCCCGAGAGGGGTTACACAGATACGCAGTATTTT
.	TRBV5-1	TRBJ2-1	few	CASSLRAYNEQFF	TGCGCCAGCAGCTTAAGGGCCTACAATGAGCAGTTCTTC
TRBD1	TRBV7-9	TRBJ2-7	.	CASSSRQGIPYEQYF	TGTGCCAGCAGCTCGCGACAGGGGATCCCCTACGAGCAGTACTTC
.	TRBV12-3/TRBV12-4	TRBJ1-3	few	CASSFWQWNTIYF	.
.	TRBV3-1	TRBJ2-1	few	CASSQVGAQGDEQFF	TGTGCCAGCAGCCAAGTAGGCGCACAGGGAGATGAGCAGTTCTTC
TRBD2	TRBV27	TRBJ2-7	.	CASSLSFPSTSGGAFYEQYF	TGTGCCAGCAGTTTATCTTTCCCCTCTACTAGCGGGGGGGCCTTCTACGAGCAGTACTTC
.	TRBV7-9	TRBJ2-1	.	CASSSGASSYNEQFF	TGTGCCAGCAGCTCCGGCGCGAGCTCCTACAATGAGCAGTTCTTC
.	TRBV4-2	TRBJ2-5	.	CASSQEGGSVQETQYF	TGTGCCAGCAGCCAAGAAGGGGGATCGGTCCAAGAGACCCAGTACTTC
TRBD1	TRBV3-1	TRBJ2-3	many	CASSQQGTGTHTQYF	TGTGCCAGCAGCCAACAGGGGACAGGGACACATACGCAGTATTTT
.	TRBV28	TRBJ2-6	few	CASSLGGFSGANVLTF	TGTGCCAGCAGTTTAGGGGGCTTCTCTGGGGCCAACGTCCTGACTTTC
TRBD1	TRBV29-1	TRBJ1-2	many	CSVEDRTGNNYGYTF	TGCAGCGTTGAAGATCGGACAGGGAATAACTATGGCTACACCTTC
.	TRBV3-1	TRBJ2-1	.	CASSQMPIPVGDNEQFF	TGTGCCAGCAGCCAAATGCCAATTCCGGTGGGGGACAATGAGCAGTTCTTC
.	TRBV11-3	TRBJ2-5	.	CASSFRSGQGVETQYF	TGTGCCAGCAGCTTTAGGAGTGGGCAGGGCGTGGAGACCCAGTACTTC
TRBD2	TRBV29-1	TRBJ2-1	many	CSVVTSGGYYNEQFF	TGCAGCGTAGTCACTAGCGGGGGGTACTACAATGAGCAGTTCTTC